These T cell receptor beta chains were read from a single sample in a study of CD8 T cells in Susac syndrome. TCRdb processed the immunoSEQ multiplex PCR reads anew with MiXCR; each CDR3 protein has one entry. The sample comprises approximately 150,000 distinct CDR3 sequences, just over 90% of which are singletons, and around 0.079% rests with the top ten. The sample was CD4+ T cells from PBMCs. The origin of the receptors is a human donor in good health. Each CDR3 is given with its conserved first and last residue.

>TRBJ2-3|TRBV29-1
CSVVTQLSTDTQYF
>TRBJ2-1|TRBV30
CAWSPPEGGLMGEQFF
>TRBJ2-7|TRBV3-1
CASSQEARGEQYF
>TRBJ1-1|TRBV6-6
CASSTTGKSEAFF
>TRBJ2-3|TRBV20-1
CSARAPGLAVDTQYF
>TRBJ2-2|TRBV18
CASSPSTGGNTGELFF
>TRBJ2-5|TRBV10-3
CAISGNIQETQYF
>TRBJ2-1|TRBV5-1
CASSLSLAGENYNEQFF
>TRBJ2-7|TRBV29-1
CSVDGGQLRQYF
>TRBJ2-2|TRBV19
CASSKAGLVDGELFF
>TRBJ1-6|TRBV7-9
CASSLRDRGHSPLHF